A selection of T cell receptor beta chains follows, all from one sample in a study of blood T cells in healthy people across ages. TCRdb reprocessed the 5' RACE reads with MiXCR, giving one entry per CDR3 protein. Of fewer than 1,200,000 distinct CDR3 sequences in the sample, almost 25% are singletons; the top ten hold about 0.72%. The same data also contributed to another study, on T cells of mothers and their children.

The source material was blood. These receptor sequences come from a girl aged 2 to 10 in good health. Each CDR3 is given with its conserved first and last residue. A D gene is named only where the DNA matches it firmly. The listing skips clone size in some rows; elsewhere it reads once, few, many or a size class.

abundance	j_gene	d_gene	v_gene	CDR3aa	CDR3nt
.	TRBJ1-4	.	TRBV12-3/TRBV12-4	CASSLGLLTEKLFF	TGTGCCAGCAGTTTAGGTCTCCTGACAGAAAAACTGTTTTTT
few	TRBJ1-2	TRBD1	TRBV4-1	CASSRATGEEPSGYTF	TGCGCCAGCAGCCGAGCGACAGGGGAAGAGCCGTCTGGCTACACCTTC
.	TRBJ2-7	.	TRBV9	CASSTTGSEPSEQYF	TGTGCCAGCAGCACAACCGGGTCCGAACCAAGCGAGCAGTACTTC
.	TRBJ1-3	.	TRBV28	CASSLVGSGDTIYF	TGTGCCAGCAGTTTAGTAGGGTCTGGAGACACCATATATTTT
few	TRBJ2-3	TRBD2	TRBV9	CASSDAAGGLGTQYF	TGTGCCAGCAGCGACGCAGCGGGAGGGCTTGGTACGCAGTATTTT
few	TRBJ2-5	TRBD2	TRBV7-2	CASSIPSGGEETQYF	TGTGCCAGCAGCATACCTAGCGGGGGCGAGGAGACCCAGTACTTC
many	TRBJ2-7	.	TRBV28	CASSPGVYEQYF	TGTGCCAGCAGTCCCGGGGTCTACGAGCAGTACTTC
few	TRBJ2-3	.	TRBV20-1	CSARPEDEADTQYF	TGCAGTGCTAGACCGGAGGATGAGGCAGATACGCAGTATTTT
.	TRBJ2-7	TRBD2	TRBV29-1	CSVAKGTSYEQYF	TGCAGCGTCGCTAAAGGGACTAGCTACGAGCAGTACTTC
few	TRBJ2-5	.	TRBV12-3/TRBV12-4	CASSGLGKETQYF	TGTGCCAGCAGCGGATTGGGGAAAGAGACCCAGTACTTC
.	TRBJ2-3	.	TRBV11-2	CASSFYLSQADTQYF	TGTGCCAGCAGCTTTTATCTCTCCCAGGCAGATACGCAGTATTTT
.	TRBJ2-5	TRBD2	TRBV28	CASSSRGGLADLPQETQYF	TGTGCCAGCAGTTCCCGGGGGGGACTAGCGGATCTGCCTCAAGAGACCCAGTACTTC
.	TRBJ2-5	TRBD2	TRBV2	CAVDHSGTSRPAQYF	TGTGCCGTAGACCACTCCGGGACTAGTAGGCCGGCCCAGTACTTC
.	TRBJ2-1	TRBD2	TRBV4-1	CASSQITQGAGINEQFF	TGCGCCAGCAGCCAGATCACCCAAGGAGCGGGGATAAATGAGCAGTTCTTC